This T cell receptor (beta chain) was profiled in a study of T cells after yellow fever vaccination. The study's findings and limits: FACS-sorted repertoires might harbor abundant contaminating clonotypes from the bulk population. The secondary response peaked faster, at day 5 versus 15, but was weaker.

This clonotype was detected many times. By 5'RACE template switching, TCR cDNA was produced, with a universal primer site and UMIs added in the process. Each CDR3 protein is one row after TCRdb ran MiXCR on the 5' RACE reads. The sample carries under 55,000 distinct CDR3 sequences, 6.5% to 8% recorded once. The clonotype comes from a man aged 18 to 30 who received the YFV17D yellow fever vaccine. Source: CD8+ T cells not binding an NS4B(214-222) dextramer, sorted from PBMCs, taken about 41 days after the first yellow fever vaccination.

The CDR3 coding sequence is TGTGCCAGCAGCTTGGGCGGGGGAGACCAGAACTATGGCTACACCTTC. Its translation: CASSLGGGDQNYGYTF. The chain couples TRBV5-6 to TRBJ1-2, with a possible D match to TRBD1 (5 bases). Trimming took off 0 bases at V and 2 bases at J, with 14 bases between the two ends. CDR3 length equals 16 residues. Germline loops: CDR1 SGHDT, CDR2 YYEEEE.